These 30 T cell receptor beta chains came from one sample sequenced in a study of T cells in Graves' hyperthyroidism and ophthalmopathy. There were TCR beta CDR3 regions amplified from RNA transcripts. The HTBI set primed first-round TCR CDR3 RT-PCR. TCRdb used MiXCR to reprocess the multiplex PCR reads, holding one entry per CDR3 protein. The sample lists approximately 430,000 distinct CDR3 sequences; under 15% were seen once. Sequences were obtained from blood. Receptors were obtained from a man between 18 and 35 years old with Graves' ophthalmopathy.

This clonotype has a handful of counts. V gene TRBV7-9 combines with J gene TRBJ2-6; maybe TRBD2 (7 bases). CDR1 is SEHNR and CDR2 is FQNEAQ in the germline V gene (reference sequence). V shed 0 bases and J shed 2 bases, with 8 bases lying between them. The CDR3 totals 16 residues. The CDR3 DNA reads TGTGCCAGCAGCTTAGCGGGGGGGCCTGGGGCCAACGTCCTGACTTTC. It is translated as CASSLAGGPGANVLTF.

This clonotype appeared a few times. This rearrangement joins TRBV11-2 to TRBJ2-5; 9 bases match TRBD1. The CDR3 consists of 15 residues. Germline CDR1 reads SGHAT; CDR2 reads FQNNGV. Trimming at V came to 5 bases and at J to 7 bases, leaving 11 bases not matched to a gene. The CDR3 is CASSLGQGYLGTQYF. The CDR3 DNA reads TGTGCCAGCAGCCTGGGACAGGGCTATTTGGGGACCCAGTACTTC.

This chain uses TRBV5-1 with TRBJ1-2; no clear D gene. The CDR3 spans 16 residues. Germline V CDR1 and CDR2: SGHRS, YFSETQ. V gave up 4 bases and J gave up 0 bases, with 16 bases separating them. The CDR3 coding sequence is TGCGCCAGCAGCCCAAGAGCGAACCCTTCTAACTATGGCTACACCTTC. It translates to CASSPRANPSNYGYTF.

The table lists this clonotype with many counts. As DNA, the CDR3 is TGTGCCAGCTCGAATACTCTCCACCCTCCCGGCTATGGCTACACCTTC. It yields the protein CASSNTLHPPGYGYTF. The rearrangement uses TRBV6-1 and TRBJ1-2; D unresolved. V shed 8 bases and J shed 4 bases, with 23 bases lying between them. The CDR3 runs to 16 residues. Germline-derived CDR1 and CDR2 are MNHNS and SASEGT.

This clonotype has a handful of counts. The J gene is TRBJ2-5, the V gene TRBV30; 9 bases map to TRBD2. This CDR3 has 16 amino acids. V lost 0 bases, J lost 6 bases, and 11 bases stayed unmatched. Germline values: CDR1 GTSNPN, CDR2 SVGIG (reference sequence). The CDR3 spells CAWSVLDGLAGKTQYF. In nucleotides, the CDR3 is TGTGCCTGGAGTGTACTCGACGGGCTAGCGGGAAAGACCCAGTACTTC.

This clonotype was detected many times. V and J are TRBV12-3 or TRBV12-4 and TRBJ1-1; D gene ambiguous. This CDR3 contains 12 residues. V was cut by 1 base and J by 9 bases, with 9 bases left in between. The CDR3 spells CASSLGREKAFF. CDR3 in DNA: TGTGCCAGCAGTTTAGGGAGGGAAAAAGCTTTCTTT.

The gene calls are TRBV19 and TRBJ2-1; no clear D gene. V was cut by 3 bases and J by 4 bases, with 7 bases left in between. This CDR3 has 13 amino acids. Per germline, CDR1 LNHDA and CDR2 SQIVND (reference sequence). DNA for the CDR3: TGTGCCAGTAGTATCGGCCAGTACAATGAGCAGTTCTTC. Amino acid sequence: CASSIGQYNEQFF.

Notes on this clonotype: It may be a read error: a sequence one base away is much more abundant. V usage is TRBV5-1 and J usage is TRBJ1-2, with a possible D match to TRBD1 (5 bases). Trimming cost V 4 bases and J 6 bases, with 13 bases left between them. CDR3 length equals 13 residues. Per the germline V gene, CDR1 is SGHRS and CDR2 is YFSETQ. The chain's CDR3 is CASSMLGDHGYTF. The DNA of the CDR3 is TGCGCCAGCAGCATGCTTGGGGACCATGGCTACACCTTC.

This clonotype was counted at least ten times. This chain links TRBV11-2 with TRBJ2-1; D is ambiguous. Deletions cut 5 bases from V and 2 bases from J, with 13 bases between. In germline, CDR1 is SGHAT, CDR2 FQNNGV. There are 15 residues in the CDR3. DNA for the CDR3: TGTGCCAGCAGCCCGAGGCCTTACCCCTACAATGAGCAGTTCTTC. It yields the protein CASSPRPYPYNEQFF.

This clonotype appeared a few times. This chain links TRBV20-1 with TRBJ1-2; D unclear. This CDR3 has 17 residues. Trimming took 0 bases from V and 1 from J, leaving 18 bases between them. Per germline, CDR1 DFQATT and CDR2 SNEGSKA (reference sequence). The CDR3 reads CSARDAGSLLFNYGYTF. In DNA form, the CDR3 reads TGCAGTGCTAGAGATGCCGGGAGTCTTCTTTTTAACTATGGCTACACCTTC.

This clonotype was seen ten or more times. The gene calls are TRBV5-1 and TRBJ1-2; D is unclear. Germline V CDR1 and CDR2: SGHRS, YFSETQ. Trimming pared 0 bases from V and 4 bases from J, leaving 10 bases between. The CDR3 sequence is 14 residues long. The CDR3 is CASSLAASAYGYTF. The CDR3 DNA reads TGCGCCAGCAGCTTGGCTGCTTCCGCCTATGGCTACACCTTC.

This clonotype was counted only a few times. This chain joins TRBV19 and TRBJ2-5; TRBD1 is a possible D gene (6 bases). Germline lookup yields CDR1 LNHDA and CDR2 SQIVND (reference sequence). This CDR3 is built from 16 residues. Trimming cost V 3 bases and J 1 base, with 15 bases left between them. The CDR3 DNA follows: TGTGCCAGTAGTATCGCGGCAGGGGCTGGCCAAGAGACCCAGTACTTC. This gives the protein CASSIAAGAGQETQYF. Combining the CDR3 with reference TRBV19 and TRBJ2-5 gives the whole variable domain DGGITQSPKYLFRKEGQNVTLSCEQNLNHDAMYWYRQDPGQGLRLIYYSQIVNDFQKGDIAEGYSVSREKKESFPLTVTSAQKNPTAFYLCASSIAAGAGQETQYFGPGTRLLVL.

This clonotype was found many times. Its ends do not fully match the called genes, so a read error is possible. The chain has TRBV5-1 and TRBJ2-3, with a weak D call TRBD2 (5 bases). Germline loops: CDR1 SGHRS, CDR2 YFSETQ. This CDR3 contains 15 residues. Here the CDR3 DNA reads TGTGCCAGCAGCTTAGTGAGCGGCAGCACAGATACGCAGTATTTT. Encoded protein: CASSLVSGSTDTQYF.

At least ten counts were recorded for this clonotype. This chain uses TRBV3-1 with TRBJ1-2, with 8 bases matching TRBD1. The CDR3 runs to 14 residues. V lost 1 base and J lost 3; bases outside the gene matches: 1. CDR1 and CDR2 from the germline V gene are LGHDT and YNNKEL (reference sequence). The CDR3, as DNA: TGTGCCAGCAGCCAAGGGACAGGGTACTATGGCTACACCTTC. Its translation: CASSQGTGYYGYTF. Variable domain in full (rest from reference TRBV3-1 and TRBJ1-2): DTAVSQTPKYLVTQMGNDKSIKCEQNLGHDTMYWYKQDSKKFLKIMFSYNNKELIINETVPNRFSPKSPDKAHLNLHINSLELGDSAVYFCASSQGTGYYGYTFGSGTRLTVV.

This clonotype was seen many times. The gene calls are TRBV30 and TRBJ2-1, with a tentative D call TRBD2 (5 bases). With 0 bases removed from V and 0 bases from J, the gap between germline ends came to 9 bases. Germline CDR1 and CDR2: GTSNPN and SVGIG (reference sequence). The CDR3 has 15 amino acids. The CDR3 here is CAWSVRLASYNEQFF. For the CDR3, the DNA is TGTGCCTGGAGTGTGCGGCTAGCCTCCTACAATGAGCAGTTCTTC.

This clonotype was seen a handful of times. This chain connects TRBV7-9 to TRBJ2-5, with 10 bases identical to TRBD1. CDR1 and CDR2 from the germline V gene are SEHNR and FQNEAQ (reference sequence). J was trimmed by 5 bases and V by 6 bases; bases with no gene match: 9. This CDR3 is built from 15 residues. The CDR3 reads CASSSGQGYLETQYF. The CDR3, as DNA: TGTGCCAGCAGTTCGGGACAGGGGTATCTGGAGACCCAGTACTTC.

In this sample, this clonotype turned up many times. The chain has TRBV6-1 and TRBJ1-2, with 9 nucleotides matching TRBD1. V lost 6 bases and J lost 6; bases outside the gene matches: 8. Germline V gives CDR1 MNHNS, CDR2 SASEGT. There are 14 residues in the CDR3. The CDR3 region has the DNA TGTGCCAGCAGCTCCCCGGGACAGGGAGATGGCTACACCTTC. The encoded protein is CASSSPGQGDGYTF.

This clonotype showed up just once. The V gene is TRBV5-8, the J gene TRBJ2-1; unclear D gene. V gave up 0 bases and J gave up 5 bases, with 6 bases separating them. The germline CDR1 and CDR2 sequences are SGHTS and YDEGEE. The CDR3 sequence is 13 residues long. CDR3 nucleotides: TGTGCCAGCAGCTTGGACTGGAACAATGAGCAGTTCTTC. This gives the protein CASSLDWNNEQFF. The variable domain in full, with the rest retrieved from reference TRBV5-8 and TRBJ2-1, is EAGVTQSPTHLIKTRGQQATLRCSPISGHTSVYWYQQALGLGLQFLLWYDEGEERNRGNFPPRFSGRQFPNYSSELNVNALELEDSALYLCASSLDWNNEQFFGPGTRLTVL.

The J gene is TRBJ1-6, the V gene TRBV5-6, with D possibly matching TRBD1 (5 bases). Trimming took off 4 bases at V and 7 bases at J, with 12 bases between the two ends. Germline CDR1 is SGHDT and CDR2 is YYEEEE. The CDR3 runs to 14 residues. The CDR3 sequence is CASSLGLGNSPLHF. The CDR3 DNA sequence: TGTGCCAGCAGCCTGGGACTGGGAAATTCACCCCTCCACTTT.

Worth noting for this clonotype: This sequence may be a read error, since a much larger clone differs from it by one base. The CDR3 region is CSVLVGVLSYEQYF. The CDR3 region has the DNA TGCAGCGTTCTAGTGGGAGTGCTCTCCTACGAGCAGTACTTC. This chain uses TRBV29-1 with TRBJ2-7, with D maybe TRBD2 (5 bases). V dropped 5 bases and J dropped 0 bases, with 14 bases sitting between them. The CDR3 runs to 14 residues. Germline V lookup: CDR1 SQVTM, CDR2 ANQGSEA.

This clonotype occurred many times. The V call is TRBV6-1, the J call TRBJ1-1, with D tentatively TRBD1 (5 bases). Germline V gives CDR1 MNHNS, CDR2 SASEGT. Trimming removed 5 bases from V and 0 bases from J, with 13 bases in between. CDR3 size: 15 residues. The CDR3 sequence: CASSYVQGMNTEAFF. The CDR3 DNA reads TGTGCCAGCAGTTATGTGCAGGGTATGAACACTGAAGCTTTCTTT.

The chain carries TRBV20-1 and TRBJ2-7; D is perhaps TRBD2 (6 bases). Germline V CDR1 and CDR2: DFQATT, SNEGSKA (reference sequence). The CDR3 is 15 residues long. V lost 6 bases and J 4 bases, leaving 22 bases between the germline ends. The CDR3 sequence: CSARSGPATIYEQYF. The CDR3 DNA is TGCAGTGCCCGTAGCGGCCCTGCTACGATTTACGAGCAGTACTTC.

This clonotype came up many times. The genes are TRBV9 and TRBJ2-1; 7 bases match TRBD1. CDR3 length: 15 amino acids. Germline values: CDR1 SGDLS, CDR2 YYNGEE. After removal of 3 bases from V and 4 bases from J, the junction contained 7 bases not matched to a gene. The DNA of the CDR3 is TGTGCCAGCAGCGGACAGGGCGAAGGATACAATGAGCAGTTCTTC. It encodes CASSGQGEGYNEQFF.

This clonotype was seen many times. CDR3 sequence reads: CASSESRYSREGGYNEQFF. The CDR3 coding sequence is TGCGCCAGCAGTGAGTCCAGGTACTCGCGGGAGGGAGGTTACAATGAGCAGTTCTTC. The chain couples TRBV10-1 to TRBJ2-1; 9 positions agree with TRBD2. The V segment lost 0 bases and the J segment 4 bases; nucleotides outside the gene matches: 13. Germline-derived CDR1 and CDR2 are WNHNN and SYGVQD (reference sequence). The CDR3 runs 19 residues.

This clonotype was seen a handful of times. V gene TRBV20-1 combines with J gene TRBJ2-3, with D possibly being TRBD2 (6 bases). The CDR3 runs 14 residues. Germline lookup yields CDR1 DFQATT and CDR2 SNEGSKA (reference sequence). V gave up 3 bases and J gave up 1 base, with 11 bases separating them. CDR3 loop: CSASRDSGTDTQYF. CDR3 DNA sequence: TGCAGTGCTAGCCGGGACTCTGGCACAGATACGCAGTATTTT.

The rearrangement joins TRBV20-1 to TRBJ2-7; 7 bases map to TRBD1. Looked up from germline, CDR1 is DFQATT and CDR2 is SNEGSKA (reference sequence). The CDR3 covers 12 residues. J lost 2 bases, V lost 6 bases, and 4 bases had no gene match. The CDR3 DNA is TGCAGTGCGCCGGACAGGACCTACGAGCAGTACTTC. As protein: CSAPDRTYEQYF.

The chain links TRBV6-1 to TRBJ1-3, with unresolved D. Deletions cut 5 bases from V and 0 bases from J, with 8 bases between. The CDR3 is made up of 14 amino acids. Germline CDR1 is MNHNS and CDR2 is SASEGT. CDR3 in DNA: TGTGCCAGCAGTAAACAGAGCTCTGGAAACACCATATATTTT. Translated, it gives CASSKQSSGNTIYF.

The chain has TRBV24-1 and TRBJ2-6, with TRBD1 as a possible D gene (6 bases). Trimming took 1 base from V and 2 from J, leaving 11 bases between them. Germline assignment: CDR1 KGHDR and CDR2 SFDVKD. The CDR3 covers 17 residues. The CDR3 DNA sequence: TGTGCCACCAGTGATTTTGGTCCAGGGGCTGGGGCCAACGTCCTGACTTTC. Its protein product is CATSDFGPGAGANVLTF.

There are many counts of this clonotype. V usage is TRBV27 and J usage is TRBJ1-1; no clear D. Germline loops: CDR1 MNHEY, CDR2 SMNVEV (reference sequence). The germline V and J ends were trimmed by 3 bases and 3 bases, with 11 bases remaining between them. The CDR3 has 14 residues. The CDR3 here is CASSFPGKDTEAFF. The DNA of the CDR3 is TGTGCCAGCAGTTTTCCTGGTAAGGACACTGAAGCTTTCTTT.

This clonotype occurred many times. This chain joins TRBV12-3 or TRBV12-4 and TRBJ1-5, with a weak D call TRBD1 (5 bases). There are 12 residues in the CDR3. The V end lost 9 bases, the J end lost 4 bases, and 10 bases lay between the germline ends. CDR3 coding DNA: TGTGCCAGTGGGGGGATAAATCAGCCCCAGCATTTT. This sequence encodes CASGGINQPQHF.